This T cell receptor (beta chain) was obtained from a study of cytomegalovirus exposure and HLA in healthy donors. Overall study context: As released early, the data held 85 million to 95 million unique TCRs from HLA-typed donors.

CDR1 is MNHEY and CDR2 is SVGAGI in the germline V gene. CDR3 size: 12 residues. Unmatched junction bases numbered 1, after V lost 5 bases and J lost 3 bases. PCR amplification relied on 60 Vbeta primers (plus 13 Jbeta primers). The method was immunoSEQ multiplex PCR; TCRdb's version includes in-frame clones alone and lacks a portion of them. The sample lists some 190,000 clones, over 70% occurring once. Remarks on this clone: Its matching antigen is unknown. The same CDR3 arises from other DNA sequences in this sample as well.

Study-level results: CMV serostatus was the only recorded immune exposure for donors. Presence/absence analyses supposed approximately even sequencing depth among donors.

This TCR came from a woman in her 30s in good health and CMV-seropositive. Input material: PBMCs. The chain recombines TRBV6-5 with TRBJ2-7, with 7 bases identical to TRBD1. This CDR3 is CASSRQGYEQYF. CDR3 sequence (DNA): TGTGCCAGCAGTCGACAGGGCTACGAGCAGTACTTC.